In its sample, the clone carrying this TCR beta chain was seen a few times. The antigen is unknown. The data derive from a study of T-cell reconstitution after alpha-beta-depleted transplantation in children. Notes on the study in general: As was reported, about two months after transplant, alpha-beta T cells came from several hundred expanded graft clones.

Unique molecular identifiers were incorporated when the TCRbeta library was constructed. MiXCR was run by TCRdb on the PCR reads, yielding one entry per CDR3 protein. The sample lists 400,000 to 450,000 distinct CDR3 sequences, approximately 42% seen once, with approximately 30% in the top ten. This CDR3 has 14 residues. Germline lookup yields CDR1 DFQATT and CDR2 SNEGSKA (reference sequence). J lost 10 bases, V lost 5 bases, and 11 bases had no gene match. The sequence was collected from a girl aged 2 to 10 with aplastic anemia, due to receive a stem cell transplant. The material sequenced was PBMCs, taken before TCRalphabeta/CD19-depleted stem cell transplant. V and J are TRBV20-1 and TRBJ2-1; the match to TRBD2 covers 10 bases. The CDR3 bases are TGCAGTGCTGCCCTTAGCGGGGGGTTTTGGGAGCAGTTCTTC. It is translated as CSAALSGGFWEQFF.